The sample holds a few counts of the clone carrying this T cell receptor (beta chain). Its antigen is undetermined. Unique molecular identifiers were incorporated when the TCRbeta library was constructed. TCRdb analysed the PCR reads with MiXCR anew, one entry per CDR3 protein. The sample holds roughly 500,000 distinct CDR3 sequences, roughly 10% seen once. The data originate from a study of T-cell reconstitution after alpha-beta-depleted transplantation in children. Study-wide findings and caveats: Approximately two months post-transplant, alpha-beta T cells reportedly originated from several hundred expanded graft clones.

The length of the CDR3 is 16 residues. V was shortened by 2 bases and J by 0 bases, with 12 bases between the two germline ends. Looked up from germline, CDR1 is MNHEY and CDR2 is SVGAGI. Sequences were derived from PBMCs, sampled before TCRalphabeta/CD19-depleted stem cell transplant. This receptor was identified in a child aged 2 to 10 with inherited bone marrow failure, due to receive a stem cell transplant. The gene calls are TRBV6-5 and TRBJ2-3; D may be TRBD1 or TRBD2 (5 bases each). This chain's CDR3 is CASSYGPGASTDTQYF. DNA for the CDR3: TGTGCCAGCAGTTACGGGCCCGGGGCTAGCACAGATACGCAGTATTTT.